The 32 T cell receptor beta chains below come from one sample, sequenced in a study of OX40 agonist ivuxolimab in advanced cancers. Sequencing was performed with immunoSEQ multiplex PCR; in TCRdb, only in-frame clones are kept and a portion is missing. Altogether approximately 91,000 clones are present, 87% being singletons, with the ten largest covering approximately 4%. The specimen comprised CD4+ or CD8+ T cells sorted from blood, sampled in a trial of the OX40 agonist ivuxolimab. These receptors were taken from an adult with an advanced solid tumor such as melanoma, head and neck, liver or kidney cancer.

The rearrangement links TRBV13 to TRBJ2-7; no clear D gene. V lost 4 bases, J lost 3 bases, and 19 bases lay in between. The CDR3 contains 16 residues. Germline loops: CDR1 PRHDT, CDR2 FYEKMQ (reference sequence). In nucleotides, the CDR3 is TGTGCCAGCAGCTCCCCGACCCTTCTTGGGCACTACGAGCAGTACTTC. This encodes CASSSPTLLGHYEQYF.

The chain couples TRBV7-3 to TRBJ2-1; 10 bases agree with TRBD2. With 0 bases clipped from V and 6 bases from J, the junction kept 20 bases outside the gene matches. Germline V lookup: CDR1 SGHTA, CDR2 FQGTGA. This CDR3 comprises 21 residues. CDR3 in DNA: TGTGCCAGCAGCTTAACTAACGTGGAGCGGGAGGGAGGACATATAATCAATGAGCAGTTCTTC. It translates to CASSLTNVEREGGHIINEQFF.

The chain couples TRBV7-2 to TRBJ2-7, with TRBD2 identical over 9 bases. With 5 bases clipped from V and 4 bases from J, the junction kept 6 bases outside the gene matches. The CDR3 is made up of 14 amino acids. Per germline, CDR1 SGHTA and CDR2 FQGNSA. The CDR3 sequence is CASSPRTSAYEQYF. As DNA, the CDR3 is TGTGCCAGCAGCCCCAGGACTAGCGCGTACGAGCAGTACTTC.

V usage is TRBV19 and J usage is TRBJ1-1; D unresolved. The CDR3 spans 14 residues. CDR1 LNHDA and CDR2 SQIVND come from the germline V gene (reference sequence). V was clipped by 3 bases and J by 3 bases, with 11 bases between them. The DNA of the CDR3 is TGTGCCAGTAGTATTCGAGTTGAGGACACTGAAGCTTTCTTT. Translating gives CASSIRVEDTEAFF.

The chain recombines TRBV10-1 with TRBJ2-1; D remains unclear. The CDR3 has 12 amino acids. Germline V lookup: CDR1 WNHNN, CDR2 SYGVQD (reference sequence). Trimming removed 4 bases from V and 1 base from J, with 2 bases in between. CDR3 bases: TGCGCCAGCAGTGGGTCCTACAATGAGCAGTTCTTC. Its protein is CASSGSYNEQFF.

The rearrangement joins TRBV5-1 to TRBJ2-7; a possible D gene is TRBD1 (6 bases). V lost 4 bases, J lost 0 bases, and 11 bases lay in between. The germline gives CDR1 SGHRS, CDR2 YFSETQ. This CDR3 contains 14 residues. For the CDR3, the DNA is TGCGCCAGCAGCCCAAGGGGGAACTCCTACGAGCAGTACTTC. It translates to CASSPRGNSYEQYF. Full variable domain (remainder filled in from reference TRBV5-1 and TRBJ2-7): KAGVTQTPRYLIKTRGQQVTLSCSPISGHRSVSWYQQTPGQGLQFLFEYFSETQRNKGNFPGRFSGRQFSNSRSEMNVSTLELGDSALYLCASSPRGNSYEQYFGPGTRLTVT.

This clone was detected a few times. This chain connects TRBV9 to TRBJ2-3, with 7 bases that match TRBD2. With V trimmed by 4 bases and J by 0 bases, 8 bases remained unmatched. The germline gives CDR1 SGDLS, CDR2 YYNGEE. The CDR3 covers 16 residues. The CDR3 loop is CASSPVASGSTDTQYF. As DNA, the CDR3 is TGTGCCAGCAGCCCCGTGGCTAGCGGTAGCACAGATACGCAGTATTTT.

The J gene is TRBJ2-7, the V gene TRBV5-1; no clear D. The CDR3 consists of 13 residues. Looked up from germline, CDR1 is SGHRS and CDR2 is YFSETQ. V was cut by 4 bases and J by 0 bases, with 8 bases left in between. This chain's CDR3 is CASSKRISYEQYF. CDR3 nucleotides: TGCGCCAGCAGCAAGCGCATCTCCTACGAGCAGTACTTC.

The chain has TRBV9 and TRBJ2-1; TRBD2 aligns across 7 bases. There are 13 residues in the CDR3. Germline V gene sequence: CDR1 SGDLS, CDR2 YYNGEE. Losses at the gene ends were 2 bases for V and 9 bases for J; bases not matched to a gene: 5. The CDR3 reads CASSVALATEQFF. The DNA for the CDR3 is TGTGCCAGCAGCGTGGCACTAGCGACTGAGCAGTTCTTC.

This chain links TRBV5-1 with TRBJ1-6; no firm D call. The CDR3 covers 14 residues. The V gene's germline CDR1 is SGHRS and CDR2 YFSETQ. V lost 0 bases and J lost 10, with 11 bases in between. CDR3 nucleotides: TGCGCCAGCAGCTTGGACGGCCGGCTCTCACCCCTCCACTTT. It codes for CASSLDGRLSPLHF.

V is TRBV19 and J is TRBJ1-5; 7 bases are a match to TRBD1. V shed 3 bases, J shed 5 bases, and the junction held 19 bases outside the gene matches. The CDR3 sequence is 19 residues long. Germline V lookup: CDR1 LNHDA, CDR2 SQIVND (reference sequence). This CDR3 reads CASSIVHRQGRGGYQPQHF. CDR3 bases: TGTGCCAGTAGTATCGTCCACCGACAGGGAAGGGGCGGGTATCAGCCCCAGCATTTT.

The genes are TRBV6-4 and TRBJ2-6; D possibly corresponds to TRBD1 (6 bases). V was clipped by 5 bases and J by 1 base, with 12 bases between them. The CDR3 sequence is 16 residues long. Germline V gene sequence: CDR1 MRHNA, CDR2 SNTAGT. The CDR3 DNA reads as TGTGCCAGCAGTCTATCCACAGGGTCTGGGGCCAACGTCCTGACTTTC. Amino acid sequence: CASSLSTGSGANVLTF.

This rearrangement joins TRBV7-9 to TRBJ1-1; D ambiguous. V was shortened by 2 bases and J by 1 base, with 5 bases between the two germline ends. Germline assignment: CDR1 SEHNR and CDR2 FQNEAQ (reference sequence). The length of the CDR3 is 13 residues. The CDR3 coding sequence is TGTGCCAGCAGCTTAAGTGGGAACACTGAAGCTTTCTTT. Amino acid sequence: CASSLSGNTEAFF.

The CDR3 DNA is TGTGCCAGCCGCGGGACACCCCCCTCCGTGGATACGCAGTATTTT. Its translation: CASRGTPPSVDTQYF. The chain couples TRBV6-1 to TRBJ2-3; possibly TRBD1 or TRBD2 for D (6 bases each). Trimming removed 8 bases from V and 6 bases from J, with 21 bases in between. The germline V gene has CDR1 MNHNS and CDR2 SASEGT. The length of the CDR3 is 15 residues.

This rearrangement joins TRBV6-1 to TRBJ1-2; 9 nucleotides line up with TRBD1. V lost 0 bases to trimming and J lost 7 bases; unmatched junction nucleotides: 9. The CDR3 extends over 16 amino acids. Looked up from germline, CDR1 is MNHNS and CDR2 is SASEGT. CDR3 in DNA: TGTGCCAGCAGTGAAGCTATGGGACAGGGTAGTGGTGGCTACACCTTC. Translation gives CASSEAMGQGSGGYTF.

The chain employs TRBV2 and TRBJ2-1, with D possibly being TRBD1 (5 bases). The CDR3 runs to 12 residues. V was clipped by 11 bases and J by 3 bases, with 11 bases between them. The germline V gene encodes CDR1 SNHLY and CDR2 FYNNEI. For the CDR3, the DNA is TGTGCCTGTAAGACAGACTACAATGAGCAGTTCTTC. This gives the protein CACKTDYNEQFF.

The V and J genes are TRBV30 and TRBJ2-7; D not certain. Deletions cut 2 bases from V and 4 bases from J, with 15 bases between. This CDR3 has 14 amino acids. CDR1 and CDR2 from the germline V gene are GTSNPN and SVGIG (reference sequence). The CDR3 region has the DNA TGTGCCTGGAGTCCGGATATGTGGGGTTACGAGCAGTACTTC. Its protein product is CAWSPDMWGYEQYF.

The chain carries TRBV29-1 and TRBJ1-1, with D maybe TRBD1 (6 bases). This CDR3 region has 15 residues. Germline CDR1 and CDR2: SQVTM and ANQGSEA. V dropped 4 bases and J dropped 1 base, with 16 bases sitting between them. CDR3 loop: CSVGPLGQKNTEAFF. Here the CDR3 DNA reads TGCAGCGTTGGACCCCTGGGACAAAAGAACACTGAAGCTTTCTTT.

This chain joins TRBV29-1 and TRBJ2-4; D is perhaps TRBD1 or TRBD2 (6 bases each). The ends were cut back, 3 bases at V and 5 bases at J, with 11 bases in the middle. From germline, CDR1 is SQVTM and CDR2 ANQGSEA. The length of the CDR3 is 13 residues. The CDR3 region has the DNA TGCAGCGTTGACGGGGGCGAGGAAAACATTCAGTACTTC. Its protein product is CSVDGGEENIQYF. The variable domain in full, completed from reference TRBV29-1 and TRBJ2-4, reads SAVISQKPSRDICQRGTSLTIQCQVDSQVTMMFWYRQQPGQSLTLIATANQGSEATYESGFVIDKFPISRPNLTFSTLTVSNMSPEDSSIYLCSVDGGEENIQYFGAGTRLSVL.

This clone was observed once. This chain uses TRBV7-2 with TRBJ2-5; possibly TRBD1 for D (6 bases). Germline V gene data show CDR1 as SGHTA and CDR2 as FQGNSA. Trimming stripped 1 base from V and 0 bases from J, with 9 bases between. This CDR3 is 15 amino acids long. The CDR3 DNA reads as TGTGCCAGCAGCTTAGGACAGGCGTACCAAGAGACCCAGTACTTC. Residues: CASSLGQAYQETQYF.

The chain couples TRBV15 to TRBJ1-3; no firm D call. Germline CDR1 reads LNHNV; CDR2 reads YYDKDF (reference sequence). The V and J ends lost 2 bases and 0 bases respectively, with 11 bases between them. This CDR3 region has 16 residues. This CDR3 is CATSRLRSVSGNTIYF. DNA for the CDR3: TGTGCCACCAGCAGACTAAGGAGTGTCTCTGGAAACACCATATATTTT.

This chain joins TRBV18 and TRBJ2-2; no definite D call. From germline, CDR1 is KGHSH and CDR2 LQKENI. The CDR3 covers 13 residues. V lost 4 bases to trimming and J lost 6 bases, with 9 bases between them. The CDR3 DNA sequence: TGTGCCAGCTCACAGGCCGAGTCCGGGGAGCTGTTTTTT. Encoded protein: CASSQAESGELFF.

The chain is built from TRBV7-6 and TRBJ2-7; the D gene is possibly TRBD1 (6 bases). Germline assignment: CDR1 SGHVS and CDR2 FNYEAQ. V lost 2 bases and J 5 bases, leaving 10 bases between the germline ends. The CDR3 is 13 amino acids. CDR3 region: CASSLIGGHEQYV. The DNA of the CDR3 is TGTGCCAGCAGCTTAATTGGGGGCCACGAGCAGTACGTC.

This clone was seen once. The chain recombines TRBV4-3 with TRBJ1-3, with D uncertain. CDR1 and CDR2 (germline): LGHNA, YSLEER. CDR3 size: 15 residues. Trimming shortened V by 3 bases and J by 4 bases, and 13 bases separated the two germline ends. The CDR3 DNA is TGCGCCAGCAGCCAGGACCACTCGTGGGGAAACACCATATATTTT. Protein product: CASSQDHSWGNTIYF.

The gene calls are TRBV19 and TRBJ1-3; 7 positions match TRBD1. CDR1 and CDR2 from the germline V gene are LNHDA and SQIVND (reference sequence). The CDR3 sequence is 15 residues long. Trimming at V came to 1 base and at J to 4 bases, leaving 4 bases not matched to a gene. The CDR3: CASSIVGDRGNTIYF. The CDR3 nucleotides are TGTGCCAGTAGTATAGTCGGGGACAGAGGAAACACCATATATTTT.

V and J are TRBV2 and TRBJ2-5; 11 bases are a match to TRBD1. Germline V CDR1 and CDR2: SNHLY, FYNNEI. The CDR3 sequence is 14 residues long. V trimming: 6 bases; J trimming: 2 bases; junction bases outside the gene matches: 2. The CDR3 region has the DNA TGTGCCAGCAGCCGGGACAGGGGGCAAGAGACCCAGTACTTC. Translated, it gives CASSRDRGQETQYF.

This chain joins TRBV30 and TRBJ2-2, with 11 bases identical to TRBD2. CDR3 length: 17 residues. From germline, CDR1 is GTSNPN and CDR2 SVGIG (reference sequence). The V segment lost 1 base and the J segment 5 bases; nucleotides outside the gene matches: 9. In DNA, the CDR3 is TGTGCCTGGAGTGGGGGTAGCGGGAGGGCCGGTACCGGGGAGCTGTTTTTT. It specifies CAWSGGSGRAGTGELFF.

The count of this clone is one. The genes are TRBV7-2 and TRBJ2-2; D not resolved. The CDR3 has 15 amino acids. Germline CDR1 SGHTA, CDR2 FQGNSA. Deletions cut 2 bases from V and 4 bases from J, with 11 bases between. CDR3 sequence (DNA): TGTGCCAGCAGCTTACAGGCTACCCTCACCGGGGAGCTGTTTTTT. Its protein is CASSLQATLTGELFF.

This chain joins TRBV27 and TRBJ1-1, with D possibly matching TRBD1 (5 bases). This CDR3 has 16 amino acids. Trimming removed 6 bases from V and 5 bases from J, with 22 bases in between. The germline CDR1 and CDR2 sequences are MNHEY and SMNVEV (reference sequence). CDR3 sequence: CASSPYGTVGDTEAFF. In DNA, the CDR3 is TGTGCCAGCAGCCCATATGGGACGGTGGGGGATACTGAAGCTTTCTTT.

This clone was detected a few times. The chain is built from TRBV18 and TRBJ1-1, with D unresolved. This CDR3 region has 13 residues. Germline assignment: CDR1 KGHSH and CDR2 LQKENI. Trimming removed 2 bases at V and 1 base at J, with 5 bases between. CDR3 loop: CASSPRKNTEAFF. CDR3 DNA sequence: TGTGCCAGCTCACCAAGGAAGAACACTGAAGCTTTCTTT.

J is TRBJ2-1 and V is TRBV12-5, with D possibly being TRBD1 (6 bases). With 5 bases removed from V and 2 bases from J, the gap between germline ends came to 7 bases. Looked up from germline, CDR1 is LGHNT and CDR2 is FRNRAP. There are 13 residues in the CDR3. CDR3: CASGRDTYNEQFF. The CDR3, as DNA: TGTGCTAGTGGTCGGGACACCTACAATGAGCAGTTCTTC.

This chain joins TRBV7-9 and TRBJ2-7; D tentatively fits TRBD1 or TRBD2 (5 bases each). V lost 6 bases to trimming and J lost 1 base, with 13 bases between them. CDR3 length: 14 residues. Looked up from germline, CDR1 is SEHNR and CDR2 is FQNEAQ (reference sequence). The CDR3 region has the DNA TGTGCCAGCAGACGGGACGTAGAGTCCTACGAGCAGTACTTC. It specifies CASRRDVESYEQYF. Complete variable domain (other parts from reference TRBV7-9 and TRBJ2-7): DTGVSQNPRHKITKRGQNVTFRCDPISEHNRLYWYRQTLGQGPEFLTYFQNEAQLEKSRLLSDRFSAERPKGSFSTLEIQRTEQGDSAMYLCASRRDVESYEQYFGPGTRLTVT.